Shown below are 13 T cell receptor beta chains from a single sample sequenced in a study of T-cell reconstitution after alpha-beta-depleted transplantation in children. Molecular barcoding with unique molecular identifiers was used for the TCRbeta library. Each CDR3 protein gets one entry after TCRdb re-called the PCR reads with MiXCR. The table includes about 400,000 distinct CDR3 sequences, approximately 20% detected once. The source was PBMCs from the stem cell graft donor, collected from the stem cell graft. Receptors originate from a human donor who donated a stem cell graft to a child with acute myeloid leukemia.

The V and J genes are TRBV12-3 or TRBV12-4 and TRBJ2-3; no firm D call. This CDR3 comprises 14 residues. The ends were cut back, 1 base at V and 4 bases at J, with 9 bases in the middle. CDR3 sequence (DNA): TGTGCCAGCAGTTTAGGTCCCGCATCAGATACGCAGTATTTT. It translates to CASSLGPASDTQYF.

The chain uses TRBV10-3 and TRBJ2-1, with TRBD2 matching 12 bases. Germline lookup yields CDR1 ENHRY and CDR2 SYGVKD. The V segment lost 11 bases and the J segment 5 bases; nucleotides outside the gene matches: 7. The CDR3 contains 14 residues. The DNA for the CDR3 is TGTGCCGCGGGACTAGCGGGTGCCCACAATGAGCAGTTCTTC. Translating gives CAAGLAGAHNEQFF.

Many counts were recorded for this clonotype. The chain couples TRBV20-1 to TRBJ2-7, with 7 bases aligning to TRBD1. V shed 0 bases, J shed 2 bases, and the junction held 13 bases outside the gene matches. Germline V gives CDR1 DFQATT, CDR2 SNEGSKA (reference sequence). This CDR3 contains 17 residues. In nucleotides, the CDR3 is TGCAGTGCTAGAGATTTAGCAGGGGGTAGGGATCCCTACGAGCAGTACTTC. Residues: CSARDLAGGRDPYEQYF.

This clonotype occurred a few times. This sequence joins TRBV6-4 and TRBJ2-7; 7 bases align to TRBD2. Germline V gene data show CDR1 as MRHNA and CDR2 as SNTAGT. V dropped 9 bases and J dropped 3; count of bases not matched to a gene: 5. The CDR3 is made up of 12 amino acids. The CDR3 spells CARASGIYEQYF. The CDR3, as DNA: TGTGCCAGGGCTAGCGGTATCTACGAGCAGTACTTC.

Turning to this clonotype: One base away lies a much larger clone, so this may be a sequencing read error. The rearrangement links TRBV7-8 to TRBJ2-1; 10 bases agree with TRBD2. Trimming cost V 2 bases and J 5 bases; bases outside gene matches: 3. CDR1 and CDR2 (germline): SGHVS, FQNEAQ. The CDR3 loop spans 15 amino acids. CDR3 bases: TGTGCCAGCAGCTTACCTAGCGGGAGCCACAATGAGCAGTTCTTC. Translating it yields CASSLPSGSHNEQFF.

In this sample, this clonotype turned up many times. This chain connects TRBV10-3 to TRBJ1-1, with D maybe TRBD1 (6 bases). The CDR3 sequence is 12 residues long. Germline CDR1 reads ENHRY; CDR2 reads SYGVKD. The germline V and J ends were trimmed by 8 bases and 1 base, with 8 bases remaining between them. The CDR3 nucleotides are TGTGCCATCTCAGGGGCGAACACTGAAGCTTTCTTT. The encoded protein is CAISGANTEAFF.

This clonotype was observed many times. V and J are TRBV28 and TRBJ1-2; the D is unclear. V was pared by 5 bases and J by 4 bases, with 14 bases between. This CDR3 has 14 residues. Germline V gives CDR1 MDHEN, CDR2 SYDVKM. CDR3 coding DNA: TGTGCCAGCAGTGACTCGTTAGGAGTCTATGGCTACACCTTC. As protein: CASSDSLGVYGYTF.

This clonotype has more than one count but fewer than ten. J is TRBJ1-2 and V is TRBV20-1, with 7 nucleotides matching TRBD1. Germline V gene data show CDR1 as DFQATT and CDR2 as SNEGSKA (reference sequence). This CDR3 spans 15 amino acids. The ends lost 2 bases at V and 5 bases at J; junction bases unmatched: 11. The CDR3 region is CSARHRDRTSYGYTF. The CDR3 DNA is TGCAGTGCTAGACACCGGGACAGAACTTCGTATGGCTACACCTTC.

The V call is TRBV6-5, the J call TRBJ2-3, with D perhaps TRBD2 (6 bases). V shed 4 bases and J shed 4 bases, with 9 bases lying between them. Per the germline V gene, CDR1 is MNHEY and CDR2 is SVGAGI. The CDR3 totals 13 residues. The CDR3 loop is CASSWASADTQYF. Here the CDR3 DNA reads TGTGCCAGCAGTTGGGCTAGCGCAGATACGCAGTATTTT.

This chain uses TRBV4-3 with TRBJ1-6; D not resolved. V lost 0 bases and J 10 bases, leaving 10 bases between the germline ends. The CDR3 is 14 amino acids. Germline CDR1 is LGHNA and CDR2 is YSLEER. CDR3 region: CASSQDSAGSPLHF. CDR3 in DNA: TGCGCCAGCAGCCAAGATAGCGCGGGATCACCCCTCCACTTT.

The CDR3, as DNA: TGTGCCAGCAGCAAAGACAGTTCCTCCTACAATGAGCAGTTCTTC. Residues: CASSKDSSSYNEQFF. The V and J genes are TRBV6-1 and TRBJ2-1; D might be TRBD1 (5 bases). The CDR3 spans 15 residues. V dropped 6 bases and J dropped 0 bases, with 12 bases sitting between them. Per germline, CDR1 MNHNS and CDR2 SASEGT.

This clonotype was picked up many times. The chain couples TRBV29-1 to TRBJ2-7, with TRBD2 matching 7 bases. J was trimmed by 2 bases and V by 7 bases; bases with no gene match: 8. The CDR3 extends over 13 amino acids. CDR1 is SQVTM, CDR2 ANQGSEA, per germline. CDR3 in DNA: TGCAGCGCCTTAGCGGGCCCGACCTACGAGCAGTACTTC. Its protein product is CSALAGPTYEQYF.

There are many counts of this clonotype. The rearrangement links TRBV5-1 to TRBJ2-1; D unclear. Per the germline V gene, CDR1 is SGHRS and CDR2 is YFSETQ. The V gene lost 0 bases and the J gene lost 3 bases, with 10 bases spanning the gap. The CDR3 is 15 residues long. For the CDR3, the DNA is TGCGCCAGCAGCTTGGGTTTGTTCCTCTACAATGAGCAGTTCTTC. This encodes CASSLGLFLYNEQFF.